The rows below give T cell receptor beta chains drawn from one sample of a study of cytomegalovirus exposure and HLA in healthy donors. Sequenced by immunoSEQ multiplex PCR; TCRdb stores in-frame clones only, minus some. The repertoire has fewer than 250,000 clones, roughly 77% of them found once; the top ten carry about 1.4%. Sequencing was performed on PBMCs. The origin of the receptors is a woman in her forties or fifties in good health and CMV-seronegative. The conserved cysteine and the conserved F or W are not part of the CDR3 here. The order of the fields is V gene, J gene, CDR3 protein.

V gene: TRBV7-2
J gene: TRBJ2-2
CDR3 protein: ASSTYTGELF

V gene: TRBV29-1
J gene: TRBJ2-1
CDR3 protein: SVYDGSSYNEQF

V gene: TRBV6-5
J gene: TRBJ1-6
CDR3 protein: ASSYGANNSPLH

V gene: TRBV29-1
J gene: TRBJ2-7
CDR3 protein: SVRLAYEQY

V gene: TRBV19
J gene: TRBJ1-5
CDR3 protein: ASSIVFTGFNQPQH

V gene: TRBV13
J gene: TRBJ1-1
CDR3 protein: ASSADTLNTEAF

V gene: TRBV6-1
J gene: TRBJ1-2
CDR3 protein: ASSESTADYGYT

V gene: TRBV9
J gene: TRBJ2-3
CDR3 protein: ASSVREGWSFQTSTDTQY

V gene: TRBV28
J gene: TRBJ2-3
CDR3 protein: ASSPSGVSTDTQY

V gene: TRBV30
J gene: TRBJ1-3
CDR3 protein: AWSVTGGFGNTIY

V gene: TRBV19
J gene: TRBJ2-4
CDR3 protein: ASSIEGRGIQY

V gene: TRBV7-8
J gene: TRBJ1-3
CDR3 protein: ASSPETVSGNTIY

V gene: TRBV19
J gene: TRBJ1-6
CDR3 protein: ASASQGANNSPLH

V gene: TRBV7-2
J gene: TRBJ2-7
CDR3 protein: ASSLFPGTGQTYEQY

V gene: TRBV7-2
J gene: TRBJ1-3
CDR3 protein: ASSPTGARSGNTIY